These T cell receptor beta chains were read from a single sample in a study of cytomegalovirus exposure and HLA in healthy donors. Sequencing used immunoSEQ multiplex PCR; TCRdb keeps in-frame clones, though not all of them. The data hold 95,000 to 150,000 clones, with about 84% observed a single time. Sequencing input: PBMCs. Receptor source: a man in his forties in good health and CMV-seronegative. Both conserved end residues are part of each CDR3. Each record gives: J gene, clone size, V gene, CDR3 protein. A clone size is listed for some rows: how often the clone was seen (once, few, many), or a class if it is expanded.

TRBJ2-5 | few | TRBV4-3 | CASSTRVGGETQYF
TRBJ1-1 | - | TRBV7-9 | CASRGGPTEAFF
TRBJ2-7 | few | TRBV7-2 | CASTLGAGYSYEQYF
TRBJ2-7 | - | TRBV6-5 | CASSYSFTAPGEQYF
TRBJ2-3 | few | TRBV4-3 | CASSQETGLSTDTQYF
TRBJ2-1 | few | TRBV19 | CASSIRRGGSTNEQFF
TRBJ1-2 | - | TRBV4-2 | CASSQDLGQFFRIPDPGVTF
TRBJ1-6 | - | TRBV6-4 | CASRQGQNSPLHF
TRBJ1-4 | - | TRBV18 | CASSLWPDSLNEKLFF
TRBJ2-5 | - | TRBV6-6 | CASSYDREETQYF
TRBJ2-6 | - | TRBV4-3 | CASSPTGGGFAGANVLTF
TRBJ2-7 | few | TRBV4-3 | CASSQDQGSSYEQYF
TRBJ1-5 | - | TRBV19 | CASSIDRDQPQHF
TRBJ1-2 | - | TRBV5-1 | CASSIGTGHGYTF
TRBJ2-7 | - | TRBV19 | CASSAGQGEGEQYF
TRBJ1-1 | - | TRBV5-8 | CASSSHPGTEAFF
TRBJ2-5 | - | TRBV7-2 | CASSLELAVSQETQYF
TRBJ1-3 | - | TRBV28 | CASIQLTLGNTIYF
TRBJ1-3 | - | TRBV30 | CAWARVGVNTIYF
TRBJ2-1 | - | TRBV14 | CASSQDSLRPSYNEQFF
TRBJ1-4 | - | TRBV7-9 | CASSTRQGEKLFF
TRBJ1-1 | - | TRBV28 | CASSRYGTEAFF
TRBJ2-3 | - | TRBV29-1 | CSVEDSRSDTQYF
TRBJ2-1 | - | TRBV11-2 | CASSLPPAGGPGEQFF
TRBJ2-3 | - | TRBV4-2 | CASSQDPLAVDTQYF
TRBJ1-3 | - | TRBV19 | CASSFGTGSSGNTIYF
TRBJ1-5 | - | TRBV5-5 | CASSLDSFSNQPQHF
TRBJ1-4 | - | TRBV11-1 | CASSDGQGSEKLFF
TRBJ2-7 | - | TRBV9 | CASSAGGQGSYEQYF
TRBJ2-6 | - | TRBV5-4 | CASSLNWYVEKPGANVLTF
TRBJ2-5 | - | TRBV7-9 | CASSFVQGVWETQYF
TRBJ2-1 | - | TRBV27 | CASSSPLRDRQNEQFF
TRBJ2-1 | - | TRBV7-9 | CASSPLGGSGEQFF
TRBJ2-7 | few | TRBV6-5 | CASSYSQPYEQYF
TRBJ1-2 | - | TRBV5-4 | CASSSRTGGNYGYTF
TRBJ2-3 | few | TRBV6-9 | CASRQQETDKIADTQYF
TRBJ2-7 | - | TRBV9 | CASSVSGTGLVEQYF
TRBJ2-1 | few | TRBV7-2 | CASSLAWRGYEQFF
TRBJ2-1 | - | TRBV28 | CASRSDGGSSYNEQFF
TRBJ2-7 | few | TRBV18 | CASSPRGPDEQYF
TRBJ2-1 | - | TRBV6-1 | CASSEGLGTGIQFF
TRBJ2-3 | - | TRBV4-3 | CASSHGTSATDTQYF
TRBJ1-1 | once | TRBV5-1 | CASNTGTGGYREAFF
TRBJ2-3 | - | TRBV6-4 | CASSFFAGSSTDTQYF
TRBJ2-3 | few | TRBV5-1 | CASSPTTDTQYF
TRBJ1-5 | - | TRBV18 | CASSPRTGLEQPQHF
TRBJ1-1 | - | TRBV6-5 | CASSYKRGIGSEAFF
TRBJ1-4 | - | TRBV30 | CAWSRGIPLSEKLFF
TRBJ1-1 | - | TRBV19 | CASSSDGGGTEAFF
TRBJ2-7 | - | TRBV5-3 | CARSLERDRGYEQYF
TRBJ2-7 | few | TRBV28 | CASSLTAEYEQYF
TRBJ2-2 | - | TRBV27 | CASSPLTGLSGELFF
TRBJ1-6 | - | TRBV30 | CAWSAGDSPLHF
TRBJ1-1 | - | TRBV6-5 | CASSPGGAGAFF